The 9 T cell receptor beta chains below were found in one sample sequenced in a study of shared clonotypes between healthy human individuals. Using immunoSEQ multiplex PCR, the repertoire was profiled, and TCRdb retains in-frame clones only, with some absent. The table lists about 550,000 clones, nearly 97% of them singletons, with 0.085% to 0.11% in the top ten. CD8 cells classed as naive were CD45RO-negative and positively selected for CCR7, excluding terminally differentiated effector memory CD45RA+ cells. The sequenced material came from naive CD8+ T cells sorted from blood. These receptors all come from a woman aged 25-40 years in good health.

The V gene is TRBV27, the J gene TRBJ2-3; 12 bases are a match to TRBD1. The CDR3 totals 15 residues. Per the germline V gene, CDR1 is MNHEY and CDR2 is SMNVEV (reference sequence). The V and J ends lost 5 bases and 5 bases, in that order; junction bases with no gene match: 5. CDR3 residues: CASSTGTGGRDTQYF. The CDR3 DNA follows: TGTGCCAGCAGTACCGGGACAGGGGGCCGAGATACGCAGTATTTT.

The genes are TRBV1 and TRBJ2-2; the table's D call of TRBD2 was not tested on the DNA. TRBV1 is listed as a pseudogene. The CDR3 totals 18 residues. This CDR3 reads CTSSQPPGLAGGTGELFF. CDR3 in DNA: TGCACCAGCAGCCAACCACCAGGACTAGCGGGAGGGACCGGGGAGCTGTTTTTT.

This clone was observed a single time. The chain couples TRBV27 to TRBJ1-1; a weak D match, TRBD1 (6 bases). Germline lookup yields CDR1 MNHEY and CDR2 SMNVEV (reference sequence). There are 16 residues in the CDR3. Trimming removed 3 bases from V and 1 base from J, with 15 bases in between. The CDR3 spells CASSFSSGTQNTEAFF. The CDR3 DNA is TGTGCCAGCAGTTTTTCTTCCGGGACACAGAACACTGAAGCTTTCTTT.

This rearrangement joins TRBV6-5 to TRBJ2-3, with D tentatively TRBD2 (7 bases). The germline V gene encodes CDR1 MNHEY and CDR2 SVGAGI. V dropped 10 bases and J dropped 0 bases, with 14 bases sitting between them. The CDR3 runs to 14 residues. CDR3 coding DNA: TGTGCCACTCGAGGGGGGGCAAGCACAGATACGCAGTATTTT. Translating gives CATRGGASTDTQYF.

The chain is built from TRBV2 and TRBJ1-5; no firm D call. Germline V lookup: CDR1 SNHLY, CDR2 FYNNEI. The length of the CDR3 is 15 residues. With 6 bases removed from V and 0 bases from J, the gap between germline ends came to 12 bases. DNA for the CDR3: TGTGCCAGCAGGGTAGGACCTAATAGCAATCAGCCCCAGCATTTT. This codes for CASRVGPNSNQPQHF.

This rearrangement joins TRBV4-2 to TRBJ2-3; possibly TRBD2 for D (5 bases). The CDR3 sequence is 16 residues long. CDR1 is LGHNA, CDR2 YNFKEQ, per germline. V lost 0 bases and J 2 bases, leaving 12 bases between the germline ends. Here the CDR3 DNA reads TGTGCCAGCAGCCAAGATCAGAGCGGAAACACAGATACGCAGTATTTT. As protein: CASSQDQSGNTDTQYF.

The chain recombines TRBV28 with TRBJ1-5; the match to TRBD1 covers 7 bases. The V and J ends lost 6 bases and 6 bases, in that order; junction bases with no gene match: 8. The length of the CDR3 is 14 residues. CDR1 and CDR2 (germline): MDHEN, SYDVKM. The CDR3 DNA reads as TGTGCCAGCAGCCCGACAGGGCTCGGTCAGCCCCAGCATTTT. This codes for CASSPTGLGQPQHF.

This rearrangement joins TRBV6-1 to TRBJ1-5, with D possibly being TRBD1 (6 bases). The V end was cut by 8 bases, the J end by 7 bases, with 9 bases between. This CDR3 region has 11 residues. Per germline, CDR1 MNHNS and CDR2 SASEGT. The CDR3 sequence is CASAGQQPQHF. The CDR3 DNA follows: TGTGCCAGCGCGGGACAACAGCCCCAGCATTTT.

This clone has a single count. This rearrangement joins TRBV11-2 to TRBJ1-4; D unresolved. Germline CDR1 and CDR2: SGHAT and FQNNGV. The CDR3 has 12 residues. The V end was cut by 5 bases, the J end by 8 bases, with 9 bases between. CDR3 coding DNA: TGTGCCAGCAGCCGAAGAGACGAAAAACTGTTTTTT. Its protein product is CASSRRDEKLFF.